This T cell receptor beta chain derives from a study of CD8+ T cells in alopecia areata (dated by TCRdb to between 2017 and 2018). General notes on the study: High-throughput TCRbeta sequencing was used to examine T cell clonal expansion in alopecia areata in both the C3H/HeJ mouse model and human patients. The RNA source kit depended on sample type: the PAXgene miRNA kit for fixed scalp, the miRNeasy kit for PBMCs, and the RNeasy kit for mouse skin. In humans, TCRbeta sequencing was performed on scalp tissue and on sorted CD4+ and CD8+ peripheral blood T cells from healthy controls and from patients with patchy or totalis/universalis alopecia areata. Scalp clonality was compared across normal scalp (n=4), patchy alopecia areata scalp (n=8), and alopecia totalis/universalis scalp (n=8). immunoSEQ multiplex PCR using 35 Vbeta forward primers and 13 Jbeta reverse primers was used to amplify TCRbeta CDR3 regions. General study outcomes and caveats: Compared with normal scalp, lesional scalp had higher clonality and more expanded CD8+ clones, particularly in alopecia totalis/universalis, a pattern that suggests antigenic drive. Compared with mice, TCR sequences shared between patients were less clear, possibly partly because of HLA diversity across the patient population. Unlike mouse skin, where gammadelta T cells dominate, normal human skin contains resident alphabeta T cells that get sequenced too, which complicates analysis of the scalp TCR repertoire.

The V and J ends are trimmed by 3 bases and 2 bases, leaving 18 bases between them. From the cysteine up to the phenylalanine, the CDR3 has a length of 17 residues. The sequence is cut down to CDR3 DNA, 51 bases in frame from base 1. The germline V gene provides CDR1 SNHLY and CDR2 FYNNEI. This clone occurred a few times. Its antigen remains undetermined. Per-nucleotide qualities are absent, and no much larger clonotype sits a single base away. Library creation used the immunoSEQ multiplex PCR assay. RNA was extracted from all samples and reverse transcribed into cDNA, which served as template for TCR sequencing. SuperScript III was used to make first-strand cDNA, primed with a 2:1 mix of oligo-dT and random hexamers. A synthetic immune receptor repertoire was used to gauge amplification bias, and whatever bias remained was removed computationally. Under the source paper's analysis protocol: Raw reads were preprocessed to remove errors, and CDR3 was defined by IMGT conventions from the conserved cysteine to phenylalanine. Clonality was calculated as 1 minus Shannon entropy normalized by log2 of the number of productive unique TCRs. Scalp TCRbeta sequences were cross-referenced with sorted blood CD4 and CD8 repertoires so that the CD4 or CD8 identity of scalp clones could be inferred. The source is immuneACCESS, and TCRdb retained only in-frame sequences with V and J called. Part of the clones is not carried over; for the studies checked, unresolved V genes explain less than half of this, and the remainder is unexplained. From that table come the V and J calls and clone size; the DNA was used to work out D and trimming. The sample table contains about 100,000 clones; only one count was recorded for 45% to 70% of them. The leading ten clones occupy roughly 20% of the sample.

PBMCs were separated by density centrifugation and stained for CD3, CD4 and CD8, after which CD4+ and CD8+ T cells were sorted on a FACSAria. Scalp biopsies and blood samples were provided by unaffected controls. The TCR comes from a human donor in good health. The chain is assembled from TRBV2 and TRBJ2-3; TRBD2 is possibly the D segment (5 matching bases). Sequenced input: CD8+ T cells sorted from blood. The sequenced DNA is TGTGCCAGCAGTGAGTCTGGAGGAACGGAGCACACAGATACGCAGTATTTT. Translated, it gives CASSESGGTEHTDTQYF.